One T cell receptor (beta chain) is described in this entry. Its antigen is unidentified. One entry per CDR3 protein, called by TCRdb with MiXCR from the reads. The sample records 700,000 to 950,000 distinct CDR3 sequences, 30% to 35% being singletons. CDR1 SNHLY and CDR2 FYNNEI come from the germline V gene. V gave up 8 bases and J gave up 10 bases, with 17 bases separating them. There are 12 residues in the CDR3. This sample was taken from a study of T cell repertoires in cytomegalovirus infection. The overall study: Recently identified HLA-C-restricted CMV epitopes were among the peptides used.

This rearrangement joins TRBV2 to TRBJ1-1; a possible D gene is TRBD1 (6 bases). This TCR came from a human donor in good health (CMV status not recorded). Some clones in this sample may be carry-over from other donors' samples. Sequencing was performed on cultured CD8+ T cells from PBMCs, taken from culture after CMV antigen stimulation. The DNA for the CDR3 is TGTGCCAGCCCTGCTGGGGGGCAGGGAGCTTTCTTT. It translates to CASPAGGQGAFF. Complete variable domain (other parts from reference TRBV2 and TRBJ1-1): EPEVTQTPSHQVTQMGQEVILRCVPISNHLYFYWYRQILGQKVEFLVSFYNNEISEKSEIFDDQFSVERPDGSNFTLKIRSTKLEDSAMYFCASPAGGQGAFFGQGTRLTVV.